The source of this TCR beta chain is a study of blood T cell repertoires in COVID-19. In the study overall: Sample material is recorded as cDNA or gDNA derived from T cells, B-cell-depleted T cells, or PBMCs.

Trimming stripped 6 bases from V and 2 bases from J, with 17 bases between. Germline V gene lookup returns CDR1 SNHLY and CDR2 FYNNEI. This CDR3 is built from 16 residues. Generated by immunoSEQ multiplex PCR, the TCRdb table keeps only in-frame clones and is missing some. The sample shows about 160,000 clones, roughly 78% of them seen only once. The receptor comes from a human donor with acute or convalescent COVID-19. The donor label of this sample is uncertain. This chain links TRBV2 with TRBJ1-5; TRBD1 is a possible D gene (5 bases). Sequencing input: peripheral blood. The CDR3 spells CASSERQFGRNQPQHF. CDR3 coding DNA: TGTGCCAGCAGCGAAAGACAGTTTGGGCGCAATCAGCCCCAGCATTTT.